These T cell receptor beta chains were read from a single sample in a study of T cell changes during pregnancy in multiple sclerosis. This table comes from immunoSEQ multiplex PCR, and its TCRdb copy is limited to in-frame clones, with some not included. The data hold 73,000 or so clones, with less than 95% observed a single time. This specimen consisted of peripheral blood, obtained in the second trimester of pregnancy. The receptor set was obtained from a female donor with multiple sclerosis, enrolled in a pregnancy study. Each CDR3 is given with its conserved first and last residue. The D gene is left open where the match is weak. Some rows have no size entry. The others give once, few or many, or a class for an expanded clone.

d_call	clone_size	j_call	cdr3_length	v_call	cdr3_nt	cdr3_aa
.	.	TRBJ1-1	14	TRBV9	TGTGCCAGCAGCGTAGAAATGGGGGCGGCAGGAGCTTTCTTT	CASSVEMGAAGAFF
.	.	TRBJ1-1	17	TRBV18	TGTGCCAGCTCACCGGGTTCCGGGATGGGGGGAAACACTGAAGCTTTCTTT	CASSPGSGMGGNTEAFF
.	.	TRBJ2-2	13	TRBV14	TGTGCCAGCAGCCCCTGGACAGCCGGGGAGCTGTTTTTT	CASSPWTAGELFF
.	.	TRBJ1-6	14	TRBV7-7	TGTGCCAGCAGCTTAACGGACTCGGGAACACCCCTCCACTTT	CASSLTDSGTPLHF
.	.	TRBJ1-5	17	TRBV5-1	TGCGCCAGCAGCTTGGAGGCGATAGTTCTAGGCAATCAGCCCCAGCATTTT	CASSLEAIVLGNQPQHF
TRBD1	.	TRBJ1-6	16	TRBV10-3	TGTGCCATCAGCCCAGGGGGACAGGGGGCGAATTCACCCCTCCACTTT	CAISPGGQGANSPLHF
.	.	TRBJ1-3	16	TRBV10-3	TGTGCCATCAGTGAGGGAGGGAGTAACTCTGGAAACACCATATATTTT	CAISEGGSNSGNTIYF
TRBD2	once	TRBJ2-2	18	TRBV5-4	TGTGCCAGCAGCCGAGCCGTACTAGCGGGGGGGCCTGACGGGGAGCTGTTTTTT	CASSRAVLAGGPDGELFF
.	.	TRBJ2-3	13	TRBV11-2	TGTGCCAGCAGCTTAGGGCTTAGGGAGACGCAGTATTTT	CASSLGLRETQYF
TRBD2	.	TRBJ2-7	14	TRBV11-2	TGTGCCAGCAGCTTAGTATTTGGCGGGGGCGAGCAGTACTTC	CASSLVFGGGEQYF
TRBD2	.	TRBJ2-5	15	TRBV5-5	TGTGCCAGCAGCGCGAGACTAGCGGGGGCCCCCGCCCAGTACTTC	CASSARLAGAPAQYF
.	.	TRBJ2-7	15	TRBV6-1	TGTGCCAGCAGTGAAGGATGGGGGGGCTTCTACGAGCAGTACTTC	CASSEGWGGFYEQYF
TRBD1	.	TRBJ1-6	14	TRBV6-6	TGTGCCAGCGATAACGCAGGGGGGTATTCACCCCTCCACTTT	CASDNAGGYSPLHF
.	once	TRBJ2-3	13	TRBV10-3	TGTGCCAGCTCCGGGACAAGGACAGATACGCAGTATTTT	CASSGTRTDTQYF
.	.	TRBJ1-2	12	TRBV7-6	TGTGCCAGCAGCGCGAGAGGGCGAGGCTACACCTTC	CASSARGRGYTF
TRBD1	.	TRBJ2-2	14	TRBV9	TGTGCCAGCAGCGGTCGACAGGGGAGAGGGGAGCTGTTTTTT	CASSGRQGRGELFF
.	.	TRBJ2-5	15	TRBV7-3	TGTGCCAGCAGCGACCTGTCGGCCCAGGGAGAGACCCAGTACTTC	CASSDLSAQGETQYF
.	.	TRBJ1-5	15	TRBV4-1	TGCGCCAGCAGAACTACCCAGGGAAGCAATCAGCCCCAGCATTTT	CASRTTQGSNQPQHF
.	.	TRBJ1-2	14	TRBV7-9	TGTGCCAGCAGCCGCACGTCGGGGAACTATGGCTACACCTTC	CASSRTSGNYGYTF
.	few	TRBJ1-2	14	TRBV7-2	TGTGCCAGCAGCCAGTCCGGCAGGAACTATGGCTACACCTTC	CASSQSGRNYGYTF
.	.	TRBJ1-2	15	TRBV19	TGTGCCAGTAGTATAGTTGGACGGGGGAACTATGGCTACACCTTC	CASSIVGRGNYGYTF
.	few	TRBJ1-1	15	TRBV30	TGTGCCTGGGGCCCCCTGGGGACACCTAACACTGAAGCTTTCTTT	CAWGPLGTPNTEAFF
TRBD1	.	TRBJ1-2	15	TRBV4-2	TGTGCCAGCAGCCAAGGCGGGACAGGGGATGGTGGCTACACCTTC	CASSQGGTGDGGYTF
TRBD1	.	TRBJ1-4	16	TRBV4-1	TGCGCCAGCAGCCAATCTCTAACAGGGGGCAATGAAAAACTGTTTTTT	CASSQSLTGGNEKLFF
.	.	TRBJ2-3	16	TRBV5-8	TGTGCCAGCAGCGGGGGCCGTGGGCAGGGAGGGGATACGCAGTATTTT	CASSGGRGQGGDTQYF
.	.	TRBJ1-1	16	TRBV6-5	TGTGCCAGCAGTTACTTACGGCCCCAGTCGGGGACTGAAGCTTTCTTT	CASSYLRPQSGTEAFF
.	.	TRBJ2-7	15	TRBV4-2	TGTGCCAGCAGCCAAGCGGGTAGCTGGTCCTACGAGCAGTACTTC	CASSQAGSWSYEQYF
TRBD2	.	TRBJ2-5	13	TRBV19	TGTGCCAGTAGTATCGGGGGGGGAGAGACCCAGTACTTC	CASSIGGGETQYF